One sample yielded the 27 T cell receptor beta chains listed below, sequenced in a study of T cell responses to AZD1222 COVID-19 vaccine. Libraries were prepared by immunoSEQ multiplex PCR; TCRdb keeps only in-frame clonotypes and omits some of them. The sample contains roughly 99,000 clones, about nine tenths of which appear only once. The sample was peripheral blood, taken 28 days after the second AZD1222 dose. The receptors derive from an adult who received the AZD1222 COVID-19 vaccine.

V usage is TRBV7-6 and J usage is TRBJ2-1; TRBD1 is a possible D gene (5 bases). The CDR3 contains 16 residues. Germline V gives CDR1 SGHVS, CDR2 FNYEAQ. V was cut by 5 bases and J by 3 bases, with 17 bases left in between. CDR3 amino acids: CASSENRWQGYNEQFF. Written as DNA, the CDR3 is TGTGCCAGCAGCGAAAACAGGTGGCAGGGCTACAATGAGCAGTTCTTC.

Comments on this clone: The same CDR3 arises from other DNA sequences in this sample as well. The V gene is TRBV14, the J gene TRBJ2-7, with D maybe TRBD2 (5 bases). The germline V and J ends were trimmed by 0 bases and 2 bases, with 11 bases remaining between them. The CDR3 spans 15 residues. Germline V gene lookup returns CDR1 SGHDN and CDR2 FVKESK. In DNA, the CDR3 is TGTGCCAGCAGCCAAGATGTGGGGAGTGCCTACGAGCAGTACTTC. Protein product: CASSQDVGSAYEQYF.

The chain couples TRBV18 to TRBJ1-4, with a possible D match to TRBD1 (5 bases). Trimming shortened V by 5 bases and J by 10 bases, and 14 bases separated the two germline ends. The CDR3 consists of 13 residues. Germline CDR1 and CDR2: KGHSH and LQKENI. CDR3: CASSSDLGVKLFF. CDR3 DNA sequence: TGTGCCAGCTCATCAGACTTAGGGGTAAAACTGTTTTTT.

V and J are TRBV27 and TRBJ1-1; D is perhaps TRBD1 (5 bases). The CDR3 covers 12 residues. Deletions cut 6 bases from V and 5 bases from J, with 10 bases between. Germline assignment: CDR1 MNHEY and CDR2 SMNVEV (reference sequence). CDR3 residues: CASRHRGTEAFF. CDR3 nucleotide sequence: TGTGCCAGCAGACACCGGGGGACTGAAGCTTTCTTT.

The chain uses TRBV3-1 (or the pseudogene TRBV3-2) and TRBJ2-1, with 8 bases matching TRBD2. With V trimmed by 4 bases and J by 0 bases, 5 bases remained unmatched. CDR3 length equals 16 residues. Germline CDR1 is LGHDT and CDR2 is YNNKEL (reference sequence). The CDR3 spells CASSPGGSSSYNEQFF. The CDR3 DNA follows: TGTGCCAGCAGCCCGGGGGGGTCGAGCTCCTACAATGAGCAGTTCTTC.

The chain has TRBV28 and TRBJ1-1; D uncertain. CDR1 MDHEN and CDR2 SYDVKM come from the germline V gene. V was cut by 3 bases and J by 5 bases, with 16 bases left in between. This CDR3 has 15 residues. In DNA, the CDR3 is TGTGCCAGCAGTTTGGCCATCAGGTTGGGGACTGAAGCTTTCTTT. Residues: CASSLAIRLGTEAFF.

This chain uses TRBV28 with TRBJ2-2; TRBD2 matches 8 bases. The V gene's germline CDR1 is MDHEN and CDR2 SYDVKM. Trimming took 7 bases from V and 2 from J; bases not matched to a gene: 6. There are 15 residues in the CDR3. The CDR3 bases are TGTGCCAGCAAACGTAGCGGGGCCAACACCGGGGAGCTGTTTTTT. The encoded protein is CASKRSGANTGELFF.

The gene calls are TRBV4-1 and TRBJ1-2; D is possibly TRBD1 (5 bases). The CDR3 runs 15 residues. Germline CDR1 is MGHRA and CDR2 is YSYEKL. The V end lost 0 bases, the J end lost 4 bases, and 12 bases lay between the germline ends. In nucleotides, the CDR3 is TGCGCCAGCAGCCAAGATCGGGACGGTCTCTATGGCTACACCTTC. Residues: CASSQDRDGLYGYTF.

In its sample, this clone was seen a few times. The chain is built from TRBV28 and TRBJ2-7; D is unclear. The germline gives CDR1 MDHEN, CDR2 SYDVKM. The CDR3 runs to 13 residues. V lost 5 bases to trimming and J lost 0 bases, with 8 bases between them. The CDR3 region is CASSPPSSYEQYF. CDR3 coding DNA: TGTGCCAGCAGTCCCCCCAGCTCCTACGAGCAGTACTTC.

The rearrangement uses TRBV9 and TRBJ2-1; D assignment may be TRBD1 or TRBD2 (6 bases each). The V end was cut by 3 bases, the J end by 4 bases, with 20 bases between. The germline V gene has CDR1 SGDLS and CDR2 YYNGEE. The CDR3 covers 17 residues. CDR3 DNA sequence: TGTGCCAGCAGCGACGCACCGGGACGGGGGCTATACAATGAGCAGTTCTTC. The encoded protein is CASSDAPGRGLYNEQFF.

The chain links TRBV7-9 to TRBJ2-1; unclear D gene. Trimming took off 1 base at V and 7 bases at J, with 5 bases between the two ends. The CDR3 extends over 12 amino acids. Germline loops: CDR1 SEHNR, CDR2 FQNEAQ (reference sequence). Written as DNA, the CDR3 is TGTGCCAGCAGCTTAGTCGGTAATGAGCAGTTCTTC. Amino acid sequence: CASSLVGNEQFF.

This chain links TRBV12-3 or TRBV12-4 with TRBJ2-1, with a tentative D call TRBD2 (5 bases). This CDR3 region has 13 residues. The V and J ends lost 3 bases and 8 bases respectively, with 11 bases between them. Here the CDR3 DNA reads TGTGCCAGCAGTTTGGGTCGGGGTGATGAGCAGTTCTTC. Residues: CASSLGRGDEQFF.

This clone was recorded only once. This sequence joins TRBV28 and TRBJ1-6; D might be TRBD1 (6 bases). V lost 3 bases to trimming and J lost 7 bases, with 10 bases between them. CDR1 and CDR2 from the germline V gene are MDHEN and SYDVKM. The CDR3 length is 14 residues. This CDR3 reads CASSFRRGNSPLHF. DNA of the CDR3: TGTGCCAGCAGTTTTCGCAGGGGAAATTCACCCCTCCACTTT. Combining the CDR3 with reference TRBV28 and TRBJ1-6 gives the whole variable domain DVKVTQSSRYLVKRTGEKVFLECVQDMDHENMFWYRQDPGLGLRLIYFSYDVKMKEKGDIPEGYSVSREKKERFSLILESASTNQTSMYLCASSFRRGNSPLHFGNGTRLTVT.

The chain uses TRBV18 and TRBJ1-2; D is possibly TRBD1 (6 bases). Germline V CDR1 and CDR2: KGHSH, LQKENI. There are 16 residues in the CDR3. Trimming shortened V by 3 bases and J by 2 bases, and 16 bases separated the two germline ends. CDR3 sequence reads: CASSPMDSLLNYGYTF. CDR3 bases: TGTGCCAGCTCACCTATGGACAGCTTGCTCAACTATGGCTACACCTTC.

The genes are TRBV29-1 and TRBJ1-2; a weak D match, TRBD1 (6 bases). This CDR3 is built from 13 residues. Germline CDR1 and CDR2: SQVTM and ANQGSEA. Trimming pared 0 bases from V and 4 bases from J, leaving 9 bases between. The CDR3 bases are TGCAGCGTTGAAGAGGGACATTTCTATGGCTACACCTTC. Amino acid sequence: CSVEEGHFYGYTF.

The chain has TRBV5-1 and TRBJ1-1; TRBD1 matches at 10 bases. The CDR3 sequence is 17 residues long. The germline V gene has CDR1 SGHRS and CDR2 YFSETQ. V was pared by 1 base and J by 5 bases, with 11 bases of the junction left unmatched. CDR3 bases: TGCGCCAGCAGCTTGAGGCCCCTTGGGGACAGGGGAACTGAAGCTTTCTTT. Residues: CASSLRPLGDRGTEAFF.

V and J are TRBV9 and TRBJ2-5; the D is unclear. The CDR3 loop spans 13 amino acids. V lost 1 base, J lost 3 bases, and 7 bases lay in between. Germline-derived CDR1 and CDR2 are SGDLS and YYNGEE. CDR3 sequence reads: CASSVHSKETQYF. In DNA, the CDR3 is TGTGCCAGCAGCGTACACTCGAAAGAGACCCAGTACTTC.

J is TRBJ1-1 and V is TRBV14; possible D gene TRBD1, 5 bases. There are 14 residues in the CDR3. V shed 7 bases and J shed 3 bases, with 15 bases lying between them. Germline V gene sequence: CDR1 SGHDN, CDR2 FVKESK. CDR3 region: CASNNQGVDTEAFF. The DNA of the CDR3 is TGTGCCAGCAACAATCAGGGTGTGGACACTGAAGCTTTCTTT.

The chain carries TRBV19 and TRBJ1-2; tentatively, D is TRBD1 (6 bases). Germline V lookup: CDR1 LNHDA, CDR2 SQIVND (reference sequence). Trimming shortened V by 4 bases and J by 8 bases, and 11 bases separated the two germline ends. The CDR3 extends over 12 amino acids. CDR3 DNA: TGTGCCAGTAGTACCAGGGGAAGCGGCTACACCTTC. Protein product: CASSTRGSGYTF.

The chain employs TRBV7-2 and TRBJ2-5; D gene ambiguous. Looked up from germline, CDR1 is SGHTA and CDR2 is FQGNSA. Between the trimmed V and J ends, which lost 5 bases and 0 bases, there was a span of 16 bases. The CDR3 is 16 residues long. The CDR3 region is CASSPSVRRNQETQYF. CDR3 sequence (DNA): TGTGCCAGCAGCCCCTCGGTTCGGCGAAACCAAGAGACCCAGTACTTC.

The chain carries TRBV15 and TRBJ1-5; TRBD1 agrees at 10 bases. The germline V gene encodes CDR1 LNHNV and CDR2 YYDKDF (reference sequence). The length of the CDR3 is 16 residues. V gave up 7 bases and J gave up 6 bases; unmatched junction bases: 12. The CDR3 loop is CATTETGGDQFQPQHF. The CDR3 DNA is TGTGCCACCACCGAGACAGGGGGCGATCAGTTTCAGCCCCAGCATTTT. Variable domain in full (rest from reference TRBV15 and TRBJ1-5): DAMVIQNPRYQVTQFGKPVTLSCSQTLNHNVMYWYQQKSSQAPKLLFHYYDKDFNNEADTPDNFQSRRPNTSFCFLDIRSPGLGDTAMYLCATTETGGDQFQPQHFGDGTRLSIL.

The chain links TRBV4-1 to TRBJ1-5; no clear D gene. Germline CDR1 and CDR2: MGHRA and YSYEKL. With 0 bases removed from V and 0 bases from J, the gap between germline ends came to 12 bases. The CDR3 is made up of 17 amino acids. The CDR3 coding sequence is TGCGCCAGCAGCCAAGATGAAAAATTTTATAGCAATCAGCCCCAGCATTTT. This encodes CASSQDEKFYSNQPQHF.

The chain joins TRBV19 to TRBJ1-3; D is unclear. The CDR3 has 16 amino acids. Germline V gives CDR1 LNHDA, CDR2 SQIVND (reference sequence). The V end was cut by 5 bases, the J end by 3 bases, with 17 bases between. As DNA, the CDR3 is TGTGCCAGTAGTGCGTATGCCTCTGTTGGTGGAAACACCATATATTTT. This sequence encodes CASSAYASVGGNTIYF.

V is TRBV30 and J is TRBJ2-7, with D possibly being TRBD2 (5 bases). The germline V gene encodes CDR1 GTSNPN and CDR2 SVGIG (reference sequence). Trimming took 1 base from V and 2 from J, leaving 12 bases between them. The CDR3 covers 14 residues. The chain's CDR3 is CAWSAGEFAYEQYF. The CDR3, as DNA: TGTGCCTGGAGTGCCGGGGAGTTCGCCTACGAGCAGTACTTC.

The CDR3 here is CASSARTGLDTEAFF. DNA for the CDR3: TGTGCCAGCAGCGCCCGGACAGGGTTGGACACTGAAGCTTTCTTT. The chain couples TRBV11-2 to TRBJ1-1, with 8 nucleotides matching TRBD1. CDR3 length: 15 residues. V lost 5 bases and J lost 3; bases outside the gene matches: 8. Germline CDR1 reads SGHAT; CDR2 reads FQNNGV.

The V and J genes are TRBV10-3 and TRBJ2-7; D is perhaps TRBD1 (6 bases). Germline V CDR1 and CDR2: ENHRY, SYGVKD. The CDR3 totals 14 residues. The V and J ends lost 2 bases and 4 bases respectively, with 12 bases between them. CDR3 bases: TGTGCCATCAGTGAGACCGGGACACAGTACGAGCAGTACTTC. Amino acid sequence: CAISETGTQYEQYF.

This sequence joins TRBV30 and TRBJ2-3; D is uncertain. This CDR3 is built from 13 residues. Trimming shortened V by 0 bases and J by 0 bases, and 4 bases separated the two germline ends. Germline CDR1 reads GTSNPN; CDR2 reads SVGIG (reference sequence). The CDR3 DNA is TGTGCCTGGAGTGTACGTAGCACAGATACGCAGTATTTT. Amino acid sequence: CAWSVRSTDTQYF.